The 21 T cell receptor beta chains reported below all come from one sample, sequenced in a study of blood T cell repertoires in COVID-19. Generated by immunoSEQ multiplex PCR, the TCRdb table keeps only in-frame clones and is missing some. The sample includes about 260,000 clones, around 86% of them seen just once. Sequenced material: peripheral blood. These receptor sequences come from a human donor in a cohort sampled during active COVID-19.

CDR3 in amino acids: CASSQDPDTGELFF. The CDR3 nucleotides read TGTGCCAGCAGCCAAGATCCGGACACCGGGGAGCTGTTTTTT. This chain connects TRBV14 to TRBJ2-2; D remains unclear. Trimming shortened V by 0 bases and J by 3 bases, and 5 bases separated the two germline ends. The CDR3 extends over 14 amino acids. Germline assignment: CDR1 SGHDN and CDR2 FVKESK.

This chain uses TRBV5-1 with TRBJ1-6; TRBD1 matches 7 bases. J gave up 7 bases and V 4 bases, and 8 bases lay outside the gene matches. Germline CDR1 is SGHRS and CDR2 is YFSETQ. This CDR3 has 15 amino acids. The DNA for the CDR3 is TGCGCCAGCAGCGCGGCCGGACAGGTGAATTCACCCCTCCACTTT. Translation: CASSAAGQVNSPLHF.

V usage is TRBV29-1 and J usage is TRBJ2-1, with TRBD2 matching 8 bases. The CDR3 sequence is 13 residues long. V was clipped by 7 bases and J by 12 bases; unmatched bases: 14. Germline V lookup: CDR1 SQVTM, CDR2 ANQGSEA. The CDR3 DNA reads TGCAGCGCAGGGTTACAGGCCGGGGGGGGGCAGTTCTTC. This codes for CSAGLQAGGGQFF.

V and J are TRBV4-3 and TRBJ1-1; D gene uncertain. From germline, CDR1 is LGHNA and CDR2 YSLEER. V was trimmed by 0 bases and J by 5 bases, leaving 13 bases between them. This CDR3 has 15 amino acids. CDR3 coding DNA: TGCGCCAGCAGCCAAGAGACCGGGAGGTGGACTGAAGCTTTCTTT. This sequence encodes CASSQETGRWTEAFF.

This clone has a handful of counts. The CDR3 region is CASSLTGGDYNEQFF. As DNA, the CDR3 is TGTGCCAGCAGCTTAACGGGCGGGGACTACAATGAGCAGTTCTTC. This chain joins TRBV7-8 and TRBJ2-1, with D possibly TRBD2 on 6 matching bases. CDR3 size: 15 residues. Germline loops: CDR1 SGHVS, CDR2 FQNEAQ. Trimming removed 2 bases from V and 3 bases from J, with 11 bases in between. The full variable domain, in which reference TRBV7-8 and TRBJ2-1 provide the parts outside the CDR3, is GAGVSQSPRYKVAKRGQDVALRCDPISGHVSLFWYQQALGQGPEFLTYFQNEAQLDKSGLPSDRFFAERPEGSVSTLKIQRTQQEDSAVYLCASSLTGGDYNEQFFGPGTRLTVL.

V and J are TRBV6-5 and TRBJ2-5, with 7 bases aligning to TRBD2. The CDR3 is 14 residues long. Germline V gene data show CDR1 as MNHEY and CDR2 as SVGAGI. Trimming took 5 bases from V and 4 from J; bases not matched to a gene: 7. CDR3 sequence: CASSLGGGLETQYF. The DNA for the CDR3 is TGTGCCAGCAGTCTTGGGGGAGGGTTAGAGACCCAGTACTTC.

This chain connects TRBV11-3 to TRBJ2-5, with D perhaps TRBD2 (5 bases). CDR1 is SGHNT, CDR2 YENEEA, per germline. The V gene lost 6 bases and the J gene lost 5 bases, with 13 bases spanning the gap. This CDR3 has 13 residues. The CDR3 loop is CASSGSEKETQYF. DNA for the CDR3: TGTGCCAGCAGTGGGAGCGAGAAGGAGACCCAGTACTTC.

V and J are TRBV3-1 (or the pseudogene TRBV3-2) and TRBJ2-7, with TRBD1 matching 9 bases. The V gene end was trimmed by 2 bases and the J gene end by 6 bases; junction bases not matched to a gene: 8. Germline CDR1 LGHDT, CDR2 YNNKEL (reference sequence). The CDR3 contains 15 residues. The CDR3: CASSQSGTGYLEQYF. For the CDR3, the DNA is TGTGCCAGCAGCCAATCCGGGACAGGGTATCTCGAGCAGTACTTC.

The rearrangement links TRBV9 to TRBJ2-7, with 8 bases that match TRBD2. The ends lost 0 bases at V and 3 bases at J; junction bases unmatched: 5. Germline V gives CDR1 SGDLS, CDR2 YYNGEE. CDR3 length equals 15 residues. The CDR3 DNA reads TGTGCCAGCAGCGTAGATTTCCGGGAGGGCTACGAGCAGTACTTC. Encoded protein: CASSVDFREGYEQYF.

The rearrangement joins TRBV3-1 (or the pseudogene TRBV3-2) to TRBJ2-4; perhaps TRBD2 as D (5 bases). CDR3 length: 14 amino acids. The germline V and J ends were trimmed by 2 bases and 10 bases, with 15 bases remaining between them. Per the germline V gene, CDR1 is LGHDT and CDR2 is YNNKEL (reference sequence). The CDR3 loop is CASSQPGLRGIQYF. DNA of the CDR3: TGTGCCAGCAGCCAACCCGGCCTACGGGGTATTCAGTACTTC.

The chain has TRBV6-2 or TRBV6-3 and TRBJ2-5; D remains unclear. V lost 3 bases and J 4 bases, leaving 9 bases between the germline ends. Germline CDR1 is MNHEY and CDR2 is SVGEGT. The CDR3 has 13 residues. This CDR3 reads CASSYWSVETQYF. Here the CDR3 DNA reads TGTGCCAGCAGTTATTGGTCGGTAGAGACCCAGTACTTC.

V gene TRBV13 combines with J gene TRBJ1-2; TRBD1 aligns across 7 bases. CDR3 size: 13 residues. After removal of 3 bases from V and 8 bases from J, the junction contained 6 bases not matched to a gene. Germline lookup yields CDR1 PRHDT and CDR2 FYEKMQ (reference sequence). DNA of the CDR3: TGTGCCAGCAGCTTTTCCCGGACAGGCGGCTACACCTTC. This sequence encodes CASSFSRTGGYTF.

V gene TRBV6-5 combines with J gene TRBJ1-1, with TRBD1 matching 7 bases. CDR3 length equals 13 residues. Trimming took 6 bases from V and 10 from J; bases not matched to a gene: 11. Germline CDR1 is MNHEY and CDR2 is SVGAGI. CDR3 nucleotide sequence: TGTGCCAGCAGCAGAGACAGGGTGGGATCAGCTTTCTTT. Translated, it gives CASSRDRVGSAFF.

J is TRBJ1-3 and V is TRBV10-3; D call uncertain. The CDR3 is made up of 13 amino acids. In germline, CDR1 is ENHRY, CDR2 SYGVKD. The V and J ends lost 5 bases and 0 bases respectively, with 5 bases between them. The CDR3 bases are TGTGCCATCAGTCCCAACTCTGGAAACACCATATATTTT. Amino acid sequence: CAISPNSGNTIYF.

J is TRBJ2-3 and V is TRBV2, with D maybe TRBD2 (6 bases). V lost 2 bases, J lost 12 bases, and 12 bases lay in between. This CDR3 contains 12 residues. The germline gives CDR1 SNHLY, CDR2 FYNNEI. The CDR3 spells CASSELSSVQYF. The DNA of the CDR3 is TGTGCCAGCAGTGAACTATCTAGCGTTCAGTATTTT.

This clone was picked up one time. This CDR3 is CASSEVDRGLETQYF. CDR3 bases: TGTGCCAGCAGTGAGGTGGACAGGGGATTAGAGACCCAGTACTTC. This chain connects TRBV6-1 to TRBJ2-5, with 9 positions matching TRBD1. This CDR3 comprises 15 residues. V was clipped by 3 bases and J by 4 bases; unmatched bases: 6. The germline gives CDR1 MNHNS, CDR2 SASEGT.

The V call is TRBV7-2, the J call TRBJ2-1; 9 nucleotides align to TRBD2. The CDR3 runs 15 residues. CDR1 is SGHTA, CDR2 FQGNSA, per germline. V shed 5 bases and J 3 bases; nucleotides not matched to a gene: 5. CDR3 region: CASSLSGSFYNEQFF. The CDR3 nucleotides read TGTGCCAGCAGCCTTAGCGGGAGCTTCTACAATGAGCAGTTCTTC.

J is TRBJ1-2 and V is TRBV10-2; no clear D gene. This CDR3 has 13 residues. The germline V and J ends were trimmed by 8 bases and 0 bases, with 10 bases remaining between them. Germline V CDR1 and CDR2: WSHSY, SAAADI. This CDR3 reads CASLLRANYGYTF. CDR3 nucleotides: TGCGCCAGCCTCCTGAGGGCTAACTATGGCTACACCTTC.

This chain uses TRBV27 with TRBJ2-7, with 9 bases identical to TRBD1. With V trimmed by 2 bases and J by 7 bases, 9 bases remained unmatched. The CDR3 has 15 residues. Germline V gene data show CDR1 as MNHEY and CDR2 as SMNVEV (reference sequence). The CDR3 protein is CASSLDKGTGLEQYF. The CDR3 nucleotides read TGTGCCAGCAGTTTAGACAAAGGGACAGGGTTAGAGCAGTACTTC.

The V call is TRBV9, the J call TRBJ1-4; possibly TRBD1 for D (6 bases). Germline-derived CDR1 and CDR2 are SGDLS and YYNGEE. Trimming took 0 bases from V and 10 from J, leaving 16 bases between them. There are 15 residues in the CDR3. CDR3 DNA: TGTGCCAGCAGCGTAGGGCGACAGGCCGAGGGAAAACTGTTTTTT. Its translation: CASSVGRQAEGKLFF.

This clone turned up a few times. The rearrangement uses TRBV28 and TRBJ2-3; D not certain. The CDR3 has 15 amino acids. CDR1 MDHEN and CDR2 SYDVKM come from the germline V gene. V lost 6 bases and J lost 2, with 15 bases in between. The DNA of the CDR3 is TGTGCCAGCAGCTCTGCCCTACTCTACACAGATACGCAGTATTTT. Its protein product is CASSSALLYTDTQYF.